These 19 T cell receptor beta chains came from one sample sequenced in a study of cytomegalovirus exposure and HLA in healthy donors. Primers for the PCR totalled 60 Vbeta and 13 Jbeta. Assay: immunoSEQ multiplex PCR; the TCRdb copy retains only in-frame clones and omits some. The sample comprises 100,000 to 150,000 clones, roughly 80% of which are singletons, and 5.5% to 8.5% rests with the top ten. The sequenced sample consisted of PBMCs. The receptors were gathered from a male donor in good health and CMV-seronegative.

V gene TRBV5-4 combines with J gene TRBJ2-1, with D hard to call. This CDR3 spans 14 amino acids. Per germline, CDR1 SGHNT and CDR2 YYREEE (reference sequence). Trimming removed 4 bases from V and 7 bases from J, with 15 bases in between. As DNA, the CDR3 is TGTGCCAGCAGCGCCCAGCGTAATCAAAATGAGCAGTTCTTC. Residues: CASSAQRNQNEQFF.

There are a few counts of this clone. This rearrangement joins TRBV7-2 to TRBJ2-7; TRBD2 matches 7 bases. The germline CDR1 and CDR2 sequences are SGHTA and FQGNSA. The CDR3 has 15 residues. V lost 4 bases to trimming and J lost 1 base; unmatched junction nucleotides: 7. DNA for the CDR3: TGTGCCAGCAGCTCCTCGTGGGGGGGATCCTACGAGCAGTACTTC. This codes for CASSSSWGGSYEQYF.

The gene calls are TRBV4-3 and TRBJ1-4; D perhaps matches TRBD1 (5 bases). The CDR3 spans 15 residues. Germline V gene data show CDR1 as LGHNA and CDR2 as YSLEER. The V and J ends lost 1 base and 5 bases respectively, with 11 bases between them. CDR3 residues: CASSQVWDSNEKLFF. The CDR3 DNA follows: TGCGCCAGCAGCCAAGTCTGGGACTCCAATGAAAAACTGTTTTTT.

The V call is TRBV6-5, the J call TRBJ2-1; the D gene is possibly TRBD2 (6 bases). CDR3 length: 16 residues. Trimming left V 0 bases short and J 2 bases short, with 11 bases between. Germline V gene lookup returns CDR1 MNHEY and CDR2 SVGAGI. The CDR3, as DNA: TGTGCCAGCAGTTACTCTACGGGAGAGGCCTACAATGAGCAGTTCTTC. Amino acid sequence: CASSYSTGEAYNEQFF.

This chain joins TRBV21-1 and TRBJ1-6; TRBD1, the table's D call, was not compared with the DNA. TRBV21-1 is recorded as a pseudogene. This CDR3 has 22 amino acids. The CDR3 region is CASSKRDRYRPGQGPYNSPLHF. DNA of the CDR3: TGTGCCAGCAGCAAACGTGACAGATACCGACCGGGACAGGGACCCTATAATTCACCCCTCCACTTT.

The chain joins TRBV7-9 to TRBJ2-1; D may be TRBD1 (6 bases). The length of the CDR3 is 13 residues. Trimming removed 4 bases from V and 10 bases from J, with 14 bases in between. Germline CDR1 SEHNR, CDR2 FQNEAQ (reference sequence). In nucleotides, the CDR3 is TGTGCCAGCAGCTCAACAGGGACGGGGGAGCAGTTCTTC. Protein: CASSSTGTGEQFF. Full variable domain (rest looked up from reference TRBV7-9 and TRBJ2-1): DTGVSQNPRHKITKRGQNVTFRCDPISEHNRLYWYRQTLGQGPEFLTYFQNEAQLEKSRLLSDRFSAERPKGSFSTLEIQRTEQGDSAMYLCASSSTGTGEQFFGPGTRLTVL.

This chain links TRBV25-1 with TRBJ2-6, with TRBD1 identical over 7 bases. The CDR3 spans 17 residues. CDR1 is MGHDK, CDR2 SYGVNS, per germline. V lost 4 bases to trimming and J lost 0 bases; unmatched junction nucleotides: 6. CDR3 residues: CASSARTGLSGANVLTF. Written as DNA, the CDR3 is TGTGCCAGCAGTGCACGGACAGGCCTCTCTGGGGCCAACGTCCTGACTTTC. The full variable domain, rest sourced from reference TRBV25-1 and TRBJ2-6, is EADIYQTPRYLVIGTGKKITLECSQTMGHDKMYWYQQDPGMELHLIHYSYGVNSTEKGDLSSESTVSRIRTEHFPLTLESARPSHTSQYLCASSARTGLSGANVLTFGAGSRLTVL.

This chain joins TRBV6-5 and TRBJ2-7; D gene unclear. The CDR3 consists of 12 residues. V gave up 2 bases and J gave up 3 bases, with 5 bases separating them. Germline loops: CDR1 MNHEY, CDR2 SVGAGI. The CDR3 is CASSYNFYEQYF. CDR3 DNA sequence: TGTGCCAGCAGTTACAACTTCTACGAGCAGTACTTC.

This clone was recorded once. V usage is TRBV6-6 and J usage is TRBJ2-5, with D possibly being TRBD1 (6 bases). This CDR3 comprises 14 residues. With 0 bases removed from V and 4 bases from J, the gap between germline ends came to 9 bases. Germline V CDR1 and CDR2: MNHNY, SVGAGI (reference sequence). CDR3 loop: CASSYSTGLETQYF. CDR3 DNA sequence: TGTGCCAGCAGTTACTCCACAGGGCTAGAGACCCAGTACTTC.

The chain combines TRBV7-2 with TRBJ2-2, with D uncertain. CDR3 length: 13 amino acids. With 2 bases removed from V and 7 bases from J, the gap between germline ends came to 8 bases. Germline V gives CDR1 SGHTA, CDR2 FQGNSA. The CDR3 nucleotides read TGTGCCAGCAGCTTAAGCTTGGTCGGGGAGCTGTTTTTT. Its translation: CASSLSLVGELFF. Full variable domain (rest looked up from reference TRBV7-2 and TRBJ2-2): GAGVSQSPSNKVTEKGKDVELRCDPISGHTALYWYRQSLGQGLEFLIYFQGNSAPDKSGLPSDRFSAERTGGSVSTLTIQRTQQEDSAVYLCASSLSLVGELFFGEGSRLTVL.

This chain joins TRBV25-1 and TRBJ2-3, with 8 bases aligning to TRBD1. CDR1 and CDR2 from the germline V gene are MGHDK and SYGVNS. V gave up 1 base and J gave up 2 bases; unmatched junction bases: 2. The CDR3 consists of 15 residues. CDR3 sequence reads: CASSELDRATDTQYF. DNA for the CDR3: TGTGCCAGCAGTGAATTGGACAGGGCCACAGATACGCAGTATTTT.

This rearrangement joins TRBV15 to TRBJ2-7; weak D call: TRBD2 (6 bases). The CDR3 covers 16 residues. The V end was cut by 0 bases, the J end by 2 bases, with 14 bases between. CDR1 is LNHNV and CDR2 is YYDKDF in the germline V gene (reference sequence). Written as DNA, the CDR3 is TGTGCCACCAGCAGAGATTGGAGGGGAACCACCTACGAGCAGTACTTC. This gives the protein CATSRDWRGTTYEQYF.

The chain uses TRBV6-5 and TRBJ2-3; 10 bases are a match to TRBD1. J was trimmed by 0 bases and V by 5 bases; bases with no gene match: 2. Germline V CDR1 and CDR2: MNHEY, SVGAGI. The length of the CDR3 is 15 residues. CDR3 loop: CASSVDRGSTDTQYF. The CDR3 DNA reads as TGTGCCAGCAGTGTGGACAGGGGGAGCACAGATACGCAGTATTTT.

Written as DNA, the CDR3 is TGTGCCAGCAGTCCCAGGTTGGGCAGGGGCCACGAGCAGTACTTC. Protein product: CASSPRLGRGHEQYF. The rearrangement joins TRBV28 to TRBJ2-7; D perhaps matches TRBD1 (6 bases). Trimming removed 5 bases from V and 5 bases from J, with 19 bases in between. In germline, CDR1 is MDHEN, CDR2 SYDVKM. The CDR3 has 15 amino acids.

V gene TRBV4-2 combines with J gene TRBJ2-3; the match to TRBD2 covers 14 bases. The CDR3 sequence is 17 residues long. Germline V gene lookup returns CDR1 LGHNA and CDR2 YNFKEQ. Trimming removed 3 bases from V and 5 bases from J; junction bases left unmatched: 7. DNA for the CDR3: TGTGCCAGCAGCCAGGCTGGGACTAGCGGGGGATTAGATACGCAGTATTTT. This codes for CASSQAGTSGGLDTQYF.

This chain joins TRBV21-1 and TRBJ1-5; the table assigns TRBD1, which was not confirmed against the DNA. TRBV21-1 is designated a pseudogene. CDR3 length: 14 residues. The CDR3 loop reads CASSRDSLGQPQHF. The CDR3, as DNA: TGTGCCAGCAGCCGGGACAGCTTAGGACAGCCCCAGCATTTT.

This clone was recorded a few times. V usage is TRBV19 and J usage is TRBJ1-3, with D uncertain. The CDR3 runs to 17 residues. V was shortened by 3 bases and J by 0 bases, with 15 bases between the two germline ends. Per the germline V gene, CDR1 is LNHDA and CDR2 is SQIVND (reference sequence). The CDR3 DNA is TGTGCCAGTAGTATGGGAGGTTGGAGTTACTCTGGAAACACCATATATTTT. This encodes CASSMGGWSYSGNTIYF.

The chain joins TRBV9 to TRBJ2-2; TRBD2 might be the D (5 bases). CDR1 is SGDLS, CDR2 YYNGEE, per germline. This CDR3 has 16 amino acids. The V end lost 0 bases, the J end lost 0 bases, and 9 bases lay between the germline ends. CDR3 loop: CASSVGVAPNTGELFF. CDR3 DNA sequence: TGTGCCAGCAGCGTAGGTGTAGCGCCGAACACCGGGGAGCTGTTTTTT. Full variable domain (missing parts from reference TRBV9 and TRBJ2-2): DSGVTQTPKHLITATGQRVTLRCSPRSGDLSVYWYQQSLDQGLQFLIQYYNGEERAKGNILERFSAQQFPDLHSELNLSSLELGDSALYFCASSVGVAPNTGELFFGEGSRLTVL.

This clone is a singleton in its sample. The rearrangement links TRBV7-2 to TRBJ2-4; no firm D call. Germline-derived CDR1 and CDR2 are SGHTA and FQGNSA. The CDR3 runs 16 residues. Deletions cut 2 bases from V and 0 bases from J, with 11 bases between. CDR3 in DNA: TGTGCCAGCAGCTTACAGAGACTCTTAGCCAAAAACATTCAGTACTTC. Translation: CASSLQRLLAKNIQYF. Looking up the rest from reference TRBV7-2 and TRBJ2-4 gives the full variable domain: GAGVSQSPSNKVTEKGKDVELRCDPISGHTALYWYRQSLGQGLEFLIYFQGNSAPDKSGLPSDRFSAERTGGSVSTLTIQRTQQEDSAVYLCASSLQRLLAKNIQYFGAGTRLSVL.